The clone carrying this T cell receptor (beta chain) was detected only a few times. Its target is not known. One end of the junction fails to match germline, which may point to a read error. Germline CDR1 reads MGHRA; CDR2 reads YSYEKL. This CDR3 region has 16 residues. This record belongs to a study of shared clonotypes between healthy human individuals. Study findings and constraints: A small donor pool kept down the genetic and exposure-history diversity that was represented.

Unsorted PBMCs provided DNA that was sequenced on ten immunoSEQ deep assay plates. The table came from immunoSEQ multiplex PCR; TCRdb's copy has only in-frame clones and leaves some out. The sample lists about 100,000 clones; around half were seen once. Donors were Caucasian adults residing in Nashville, Tennessee, USA. Tens of millions of PBMCs served as the genomic DNA source for unsorted samples. This TCR was sampled from a woman in her thirties or forties in good health. Some clones in this sample may be carry-over from other donors' samples. The rearrangement links TRBV4-1 to TRBJ2-3; 11 positions agree with TRBD2. The material sequenced was PBMCs. The CDR3 here is CASSARLAGGGDTQYF. CDR3 sequence (DNA): TGTGCCAGCAGCGCCCGTCTAGCGGGAGGAGGAGATACGCAGTATTTT.